Following are 22 T cell receptor beta chains from one sample sequenced in a study of blood T cell repertoires in COVID-19. Assay: immunoSEQ multiplex PCR; the TCRdb copy retains only in-frame clones and omits some. The data show more than 200,000 clones, around 84% seen once. The source material was peripheral blood. The receptor set was obtained from a man aged 55 to 70 with acute or convalescent COVID-19.

The gene calls are TRBV3-1 (or the pseudogene TRBV3-2) and TRBJ2-1; the match to TRBD2 covers 8 bases. Germline lookup yields CDR1 LGHDT and CDR2 YNNKEL (reference sequence). After removal of 1 base from V and 7 bases from J, the junction contained 3 bases not matched to a gene. The CDR3 sequence is 14 residues long. The CDR3 loop is CASSQAGGPNEQFF. In DNA, the CDR3 is TGTGCCAGCAGCCAAGCGGGGGGGCCGAATGAGCAGTTCTTC.

V gene TRBV18 combines with J gene TRBJ2-5; 8 bases line up with TRBD2. From germline, CDR1 is KGHSH and CDR2 LQKENI. This CDR3 has 17 amino acids. The V and J ends lost 0 bases and 1 base, in that order; junction bases with no gene match: 7. CDR3: CASSPPRAGVSQETQYF. Written as DNA, the CDR3 is TGTGCCAGCTCACCACCGAGAGCGGGAGTATCCCAAGAGACCCAGTACTTC.

This rearrangement joins TRBV28 to TRBJ1-6, with 7 positions matching TRBD1. CDR1 MDHEN and CDR2 SYDVKM come from the germline V gene. J gave up 5 bases and V 1 base, and 11 bases lay outside the gene matches. There are 18 residues in the CDR3. The chain's CDR3 is CASSLSSLGQRNNSPLHF. CDR3 nucleotides: TGTGCCAGCAGTTTATCGTCCCTGGGACAGAGGAATAATTCACCCCTCCACTTT.

There are a few counts of this clone. V usage is TRBV19 and J usage is TRBJ2-3, with 13 bases fitting TRBD2. The CDR3 length is 19 residues. Germline V gene lookup returns CDR1 LNHDA and CDR2 SQIVND (reference sequence). Unmatched junction bases numbered 9, after V lost 3 bases and J lost 0 bases. This CDR3 is CASSIPWTSGGTSTDTQYF. CDR3 DNA: TGTGCCAGTAGTATCCCCTGGACTAGCGGGGGCACTAGCACAGATACGCAGTATTTT.

V usage is TRBV10-3 and J usage is TRBJ2-2; no clear D. Germline V CDR1 and CDR2: ENHRY, SYGVKD. V was trimmed by 6 bases and J by 0 bases, leaving 11 bases between them. The CDR3 is 15 amino acids. The CDR3 here is CAISLTPTNTGELFF. The CDR3 DNA is TGTGCCATCAGCCTCACTCCCACGAACACCGGGGAGCTGTTTTTT.

This sequence joins TRBV27 and TRBJ2-7; 7 bases are a match to TRBD1. V shed 4 bases, J shed 6 bases, and the junction held 3 bases outside the gene matches. This CDR3 contains 12 residues. Germline V gives CDR1 MNHEY, CDR2 SMNVEV (reference sequence). This chain's CDR3 is CASSSQGVEQYF. In DNA, the CDR3 is TGTGCCAGCAGTTCCCAGGGGGTCGAGCAGTACTTC.

V usage is TRBV19 and J usage is TRBJ1-2, with 9 bases identical to TRBD1. V lost 1 base, J lost 7 bases, and 7 bases stayed unmatched. The germline V gene has CDR1 LNHDA and CDR2 SQIVND (reference sequence). The CDR3 totals 15 residues. CDR3: CASSIGRDRVVGYTF. As DNA, the CDR3 is TGTGCCAGTAGTATAGGGCGGGACAGGGTTGTTGGCTACACCTTC.

The J gene is TRBJ1-6, the V gene TRBV5-5; D is perhaps TRBD1 (5 bases). In germline, CDR1 is SGHKS, CDR2 YYEKEE (reference sequence). V lost 6 bases and J 9 bases, leaving 13 bases between the germline ends. This CDR3 contains 13 residues. The CDR3 protein is CASTPGQGSPLHF. The CDR3 nucleotides are TGTGCCAGCACCCCCGGCCAGGGTTCACCCCTCCACTTT.

The V gene is TRBV2, the J gene TRBJ1-5, with 8 nucleotides matching TRBD1. This CDR3 contains 14 residues. V was clipped by 6 bases and J by 5 bases; unmatched bases: 6. The germline V gene encodes CDR1 SNHLY and CDR2 FYNNEI. CDR3 residues: CASRDDRGDQPQHF. For the CDR3, the DNA is TGTGCCAGCAGGGATGACAGGGGAGATCAGCCCCAGCATTTT. The complete variable domain, with remaining parts taken from reference TRBV2 and TRBJ1-5, reads EPEVTQTPSHQVTQMGQEVILRCVPISNHLYFYWYRQILGQKVEFLVSFYNNEISEKSEIFDDQFSVERPDGSNFTLKIRSTKLEDSAMYFCASRDDRGDQPQHFGDGTRLSIL.

The chain carries TRBV30 and TRBJ1-1; D gene uncertain. Between the trimmed V and J ends, which lost 3 bases and 0 bases, there was a span of 11 bases. This CDR3 is built from 14 residues. CDR1 is GTSNPN and CDR2 is SVGIG in the germline V gene (reference sequence). The CDR3 DNA reads TGTGCCTGGAGGGCAGAAAATATGAACACTGAAGCTTTCTTT. This translates into CAWRAENMNTEAFF.

The CDR3 loop is CASSLGSLAGRNEQFF. In DNA form, the CDR3 reads TGTGCCAGCAGCTTAGGATCTCTAGCGGGACGTAATGAGCAGTTCTTC. The chain has TRBV7-8 and TRBJ2-1; 9 positions agree with TRBD2. V lost 1 base and J lost 7; bases outside the gene matches: 8. This CDR3 comprises 16 residues. The germline gives CDR1 SGHVS, CDR2 FQNEAQ.

The chain has TRBV4-2 and TRBJ1-1, with 8 bases that match TRBD1. This CDR3 has 15 amino acids. Unmatched junction bases numbered 4, after V lost 1 base and J lost 3 bases. In germline, CDR1 is LGHNA, CDR2 YNFKEQ. In DNA, the CDR3 is TGTGCCAGCAGCCAAGTTTCCAGGGGGCACACTGAAGCTTTCTTT. It yields the protein CASSQVSRGHTEAFF.

The V call is TRBV5-1, the J call TRBJ1-2, with TRBD1 identical over 7 bases. Unmatched junction bases numbered 10, after V lost 4 bases and J lost 4 bases. Germline loops: CDR1 SGHRS, CDR2 YFSETQ. The CDR3 is made up of 15 amino acids. The CDR3 region is CASSTSTGRSYGYTF. The CDR3 bases are TGCGCCAGCAGCACTTCGACAGGGAGATCCTATGGCTACACCTTC.

The J gene is TRBJ2-5, the V gene TRBV19; 8 nucleotides match TRBD2. The CDR3 is 15 amino acids. J gave up 7 bases and V 1 base, and 8 bases lay outside the gene matches. In germline, CDR1 is LNHDA, CDR2 SQIVND (reference sequence). This CDR3 reads CASSIGTAGERTQYF. In DNA form, the CDR3 reads TGTGCCAGTAGTATAGGGACAGCGGGGGAAAGGACCCAGTACTTC. The variable domain in full, with the rest retrieved from reference TRBV19 and TRBJ2-5, is DGGITQSPKYLFRKEGQNVTLSCEQNLNHDAMYWYRQDPGQGLRLIYYSQIVNDFQKGDIAEGYSVSREKKESFPLTVTSAQKNPTAFYLCASSIGTAGERTQYFGPGTRLLVL.

The J gene is TRBJ1-5, the V gene TRBV2; TRBD1 is a possible D gene (5 bases). The CDR3 sequence is 12 residues long. CDR1 is SNHLY and CDR2 is FYNNEI in the germline V gene. Trimming pared 6 bases from V and 4 bases from J, leaving 7 bases between. CDR3 bases: TGTGCCAGCAGCGCAGGGAATCAGCCCCAGCATTTT. This codes for CASSAGNQPQHF.

This rearrangement joins TRBV10-3 to TRBJ2-5, with 7 bases identical to TRBD1. CDR1 and CDR2 (germline): ENHRY, SYGVKD. Unmatched junction bases numbered 13, after V lost 11 bases and J lost 4 bases. The CDR3 is 14 residues long. The CDR3 spells CASSGLQGRETQYF. In nucleotides, the CDR3 is TGTGCCTCAAGTGGATTACAGGGGAGAGAGACCCAGTACTTC.

This rearrangement joins TRBV4-2 to TRBJ1-2; TRBD1 agrees at 8 bases. The germline V gene encodes CDR1 LGHNA and CDR2 YNFKEQ. Unmatched junction bases numbered 3, after V lost 1 base and J lost 2 bases. The CDR3 runs 15 residues. The CDR3, as DNA: TGTGCCAGCAGCCAAGGGACAGGGCCGAACTATGGCTACACCTTC. This encodes CASSQGTGPNYGYTF.

V gene TRBV4-1 combines with J gene TRBJ2-5; the match to TRBD2 covers 7 bases. The CDR3 is 15 residues long. The germline gives CDR1 MGHRA, CDR2 YSYEKL. The V gene end was trimmed by 4 bases and the J gene end by 2 bases; junction bases not matched to a gene: 7. The CDR3 DNA follows: TGCGCCAGCAGCCGGGACGGGGGGATTCAAGAGACCCAGTACTTC. It encodes CASSRDGGIQETQYF.

This rearrangement joins TRBV13 to TRBJ2-5; the match to TRBD1 covers 8 bases. Trimming removed 1 base from V and 3 bases from J; junction bases left unmatched: 4. The CDR3 covers 15 residues. In germline, CDR1 is PRHDT, CDR2 FYEKMQ (reference sequence). The CDR3 is CASSLVRGREETQYF. CDR3 coding DNA: TGTGCCAGCAGCTTAGTCAGGGGGCGAGAAGAGACCCAGTACTTC.

The chain employs TRBV5-1 and TRBJ2-7; 10 bases align to TRBD2. Germline V lookup: CDR1 SGHRS, CDR2 YFSETQ. V trimming: 0 bases; J trimming: 0 bases; junction bases outside the gene matches: 6. The CDR3 length is 17 residues. The chain's CDR3 is CASSLELAGGSSYEQYF. The CDR3 bases are TGCGCCAGCAGCTTGGAATTAGCGGGGGGCAGCTCCTACGAGCAGTACTTC.

This rearrangement joins TRBV7-2 to TRBJ1-1, with TRBD1 matching over 8 bases. The CDR3 is 15 amino acids. The V gene end was trimmed by 1 base and the J gene end by 4 bases; junction bases not matched to a gene: 5. The germline V gene has CDR1 SGHTA and CDR2 FQGNSA. CDR3 protein: CASSLGAGGFTEAFF. The DNA of the CDR3 is TGTGCCAGCAGCTTAGGGGCAGGGGGCTTCACTGAAGCTTTCTTT. Full variable domain (rest looked up from reference TRBV7-2 and TRBJ1-1): GAGVSQSPSNKVTEKGKDVELRCDPISGHTALYWYRQSLGQGLEFLIYFQGNSAPDKSGLPSDRFSAERTGGSVSTLTIQRTQQEDSAVYLCASSLGAGGFTEAFFGQGTRLTVV.

CDR3 sequence: CASSPQGGLAGGTDTQYF. In DNA, the CDR3 is TGCGCCAGCAGCCCCCAAGGAGGACTAGCGGGAGGTACAGATACGCAGTATTTT. The chain links TRBV4-3 to TRBJ2-3; the match to TRBD2 covers 14 bases. The CDR3 has 18 residues. Trimming took 4 bases from V and 3 from J; bases not matched to a gene: 9. The germline CDR1 and CDR2 sequences are LGHNA and YSLEER.